This entry describes one T cell receptor beta chain. The data stem from a study of shared clonotypes between healthy human individuals. Terminally differentiated effector memory CD45RA+ cells were excluded from the naive CD8 cells, which were CD45RO-negative and positively selected for CCR7. The germline V gene has CDR1 SGHRS and CDR2 YFSETQ. Trimming pared 4 bases from V and 3 bases from J, leaving 14 bases between. CDR3 size: 14 residues. Sequenced by immunoSEQ multiplex PCR; TCRdb stores in-frame clones only, minus some. This sample yields some 2 million clones, of which over 85% are seen a single time; roughly 1% belongs to the top ten.

The chain joins TRBV5-1 to TRBJ2-7; D is perhaps TRBD1 or TRBD2 (5 bases each). This clonotype was obtained from a man aged 18 to 29 in good health. The sample was naive CD8+ T cells sorted from blood. This chain's CDR3 is CASSPESGHYEQYF. The CDR3 DNA reads TGCGCCAGCAGCCCCGAGTCGGGGCACTACGAGCAGTACTTC.